This passage covers 20 T cell receptor beta chains from one sample sequenced in a study of breast tumors, draining lymph nodes, adjacent tissues. Axillary draining lymph nodes of breast cancer patients supplied the node samples. One entry per CDR3 protein, called by TCRdb with MiXCR from the multiplex PCR reads. The data contain about 230,000 distinct CDR3 sequences, 32% of them seen just once; the ten biggest clones take up approximately 1.5%. The sample taken for sequencing was axillary lymph node tissue. The origin of the receptors is a female donor with breast cancer. Some clones in this sample may be carry-over from other donors' samples.

This clonotype was detected many times. The chain links TRBV28 to TRBJ1-2; D unresolved. Germline V gene lookup returns CDR1 MDHEN and CDR2 SYDVKM. The V gene lost 6 bases and the J gene lost 4 bases, with 12 bases spanning the gap. The CDR3 totals 13 residues. The CDR3 sequence: CASSWSVAYGYTF. The CDR3, as DNA: TGTGCCAGCAGCTGGTCCGTCGCCTATGGCTACACCTTC.

V is TRBV6-5 and J is TRBJ2-2; D is ambiguous. Looked up from germline, CDR1 is MNHEY and CDR2 is SVGAGI. Trimming took 7 bases from V and 6 from J, leaving 18 bases between them. This CDR3 comprises 15 residues. DNA of the CDR3: TGTGCCAGCACTCCCTCGGACCCCGTATCCGGGGAGCTGTTTTTT. It specifies CASTPSDPVSGELFF.

About this clonotype: A much bigger clone sits one base away, suggesting this may be a read error. The chain uses TRBV3-1 and TRBJ2-7; 7 nucleotides align to TRBD1. Germline CDR1 is LGHDT and CDR2 is YNNKEL (reference sequence). Losses at the gene ends were 3 bases for V and 3 bases for J; bases not matched to a gene: 8. This CDR3 comprises 15 residues. DNA of the CDR3: TGTGCCAGCAGCCAGGCCGGGACAGAGGTCTACGAGCAGTACTTC. Translation: CASSQAGTEVYEQYF.

This clonotype occurred many times. V usage is TRBV10-3 and J usage is TRBJ2-7, with D maybe TRBD1 (7 bases). The V gene lost 11 bases and the J gene lost 2 bases, with 13 bases spanning the gap. Germline V gives CDR1 ENHRY, CDR2 SYGVKD. CDR3 length: 12 residues. CDR3: CAGGTVTYEQYF. The CDR3 DNA is TGTGCCGGGGGGACAGTGACCTACGAGCAGTACTTC.

Worth noting for this clonotype: The junction and the germline gene differ at one end; a read error may be behind it. The chain is built from TRBV7-9 and TRBJ1-6; 7 positions match TRBD1. This CDR3 has 15 residues. Germline loops: CDR1 SEHNR, CDR2 FQNEAQ (reference sequence). The CDR3 reads CASSPTVTGTSLLHF. The DNA of the CDR3 is TGTGCCAGCAGCCCGACCGTGACAGGGACTTCACTCCTCCACTTT.

This clonotype was detected only a few times. A read error may produce the germline difference seen at one junction end. The gene calls are TRBV6-5 and TRBJ2-3; 10 positions agree with TRBD2. The CDR3 consists of 16 residues. Germline values: CDR1 MNHEY, CDR2 SVGAGI. The CDR3 nucleotides read TGTGCCAGCAGTCACTCCCCTAGCGGGAGAGGAGATACGCAGTATTTT. Translating it yields CASSHSPSGRGDTQYF.

The chain combines TRBV3-1 with TRBJ2-1, with TRBD2 as a possible D gene (6 bases). Germline-derived CDR1 and CDR2 are LGHDT and YNNKEL (reference sequence). V was cut by 4 bases and J by 8 bases, with 12 bases left in between. The CDR3 has 13 residues. CDR3 sequence reads: CASSLRGIYEQFF. The CDR3 DNA reads as TGTGCCAGCAGCCTCCGCGGGATATATGAGCAGTTCTTC.

Note on this clonotype: Since no conserved phenylalanine or tryptophan closes the CDR3, a read error is the likely cause. The chain carries TRBV20-1 and TRBJ1-1; D gene unclear. V gave up 6 bases and J gave up 3 bases, with 11 bases separating them. The CDR3 contains 12 residues. Germline V lookup: CDR1 DFQATT, CDR2 SNEGSKA (reference sequence). Here the CDR3 reads CSAGPKDTEAFL. The CDR3 region has the DNA TGCAGTGCCGGGCCTAAGGACACTGAAGCTTTCCTT.

This clonotype was seen only once. The chain combines TRBV7-3 with TRBJ2-7; 7 nucleotides line up with TRBD2. Germline V gene data show CDR1 as SGHTA and CDR2 as FQGTGA. V lost 2 bases, J lost 7 bases, and 11 bases stayed unmatched. There are 15 residues in the CDR3. CDR3 bases: TGTGCCAGCAGCTTACTGGCGGGGGAGGGCCTGGAGCAGTACTTC. The encoded protein is CASSLLAGEGLEQYF.

This clonotype was picked up many times. The chain is built from TRBV20-1 and TRBJ2-1; 7 bases map to TRBD2. The V gene end was trimmed by 5 bases and the J gene end by 5 bases; junction bases not matched to a gene: 6. Germline CDR1 and CDR2: DFQATT and SNEGSKA (reference sequence). CDR3 length equals 13 residues. The CDR3: CSASLLADNEQFF. The CDR3, as DNA: TGCAGTGCTTCTCTTCTAGCGGACAATGAGCAGTTCTTC.

This clonotype was recorded once. V gene TRBV4-1 combines with J gene TRBJ2-1; 14 nucleotides align to TRBD2. The germline CDR1 and CDR2 sequences are MGHRA and YSYEKL. Losses at the gene ends were 5 bases for V and 7 bases for J; bases not matched to a gene: 7. The CDR3 consists of 16 residues. In DNA form, the CDR3 reads TGCGCCAGCAGCGTCGGACGGACTAGCGGGGGGAATGAGCAGTTCTTC. Protein sequence: CASSVGRTSGGNEQFF.

This clonotype was picked up many times. The chain links TRBV14 to TRBJ2-3; D is perhaps TRBD2 (6 bases). The length of the CDR3 is 16 residues. Germline CDR1 and CDR2: SGHDN and FVKESK. Trimming stripped 5 bases from V and 0 bases from J, with 15 bases between. CDR3 amino acids: CASSLEAGPSTDTQYF. CDR3 DNA sequence: TGTGCCAGCAGCTTAGAAGCGGGCCCTAGCACAGATACGCAGTATTTT.

At least ten counts were recorded for this clonotype. V and J are TRBV20-1 and TRBJ2-1; 8 bases match TRBD2. This CDR3 spans 15 amino acids. The J segment lost 8 bases and the V segment lost 0 bases, leaving 9 bases of the junction unmatched. Germline-derived CDR1 and CDR2 are DFQATT and SNEGSKA (reference sequence). The CDR3 nucleotides are TGCAGTGCTAGAGATGAGGTGCCTAGCGGGTATGAGCAGTTCTTC. It is translated as CSARDEVPSGYEQFF.

About this clonotype itself: Germline and junction disagree at one end, which may indicate a read error. The V gene is TRBV5-1, the J gene TRBJ2-7; 12 positions match TRBD1. This CDR3 region has 14 residues. The germline gives CDR1 SGHRS, CDR2 YFSETQ. The DNA of the CDR3 is TGCGTCAGCACCGGGACAGGGGGCAACTACGTGCAGTACTTC. This codes for CVSTGTGGNYVQYF.

To note about this clonotype: Being one base from a much bigger clone, this may be a read error. This chain connects TRBV7-9 to TRBJ1-4; possible D gene TRBD1, 6 bases. This CDR3 is 16 amino acids long. Per germline, CDR1 SEHNR and CDR2 FQNEAQ (reference sequence). The CDR3 region has the DNA TGTGCCAGCAGTTTCCCGCCGGGGGACAATAATGAAGAACTGTTTTTT. Translating it yields CASSFPPGDNNEELFF.

The chain couples TRBV18 to TRBJ1-2, with 12 bases matching TRBD1. The V gene's germline CDR1 is KGHSH and CDR2 LQKENI. The junction had 15 bases not matched to a gene; V was cut back by 6 bases and J by 4 bases. The CDR3 runs 18 residues. Here the CDR3 reads CASSLDSPGQGASYGYTF. CDR3 in DNA: TGTGCCAGCTCCCTTGATTCACCGGGACAGGGGGCGAGCTATGGCTACACCTTC.

The chain uses TRBV29-1 and TRBJ2-3, with 10 bases fitting TRBD2. In germline, CDR1 is SQVTM, CDR2 ANQGSEA. This CDR3 has 15 residues. V gave up 6 bases and J gave up 11 bases; unmatched junction bases: 17. This chain's CDR3 is CSVDSGGKANNEQYF. The CDR3 region has the DNA TGCAGCGTGGATAGCGGGGGGAAGGCGAACAATGAGCAGTATTTT.

This clonotype was seen more than once but under ten times. The chain combines TRBV6-5 with TRBJ1-1; D is unresolved. This CDR3 is built from 13 residues. V was shortened by 2 bases and J by 4 bases, with 8 bases between the two germline ends. Looked up from germline, CDR1 is MNHEY and CDR2 is SVGAGI. In DNA form, the CDR3 reads TGTGCCAGCAGTTACAGGAGAATCACTGAAGCTTTCTTT. Amino acid sequence: CASSYRRITEAFF.

In this sample, this clonotype turned up a few times. This rearrangement joins TRBV27 to TRBJ2-1; TRBD2 matches 9 bases. CDR1 is MNHEY, CDR2 SMNVEV, per germline (reference sequence). V shed 3 bases and J 5 bases; nucleotides not matched to a gene: 8. The CDR3 is made up of 16 amino acids. The CDR3 sequence is CASSFGIAGVDNEQFF. For the CDR3, the DNA is TGTGCCAGCAGTTTTGGGATAGCGGGAGTGGACAATGAGCAGTTCTTC.

Concerning this clonotype: The junction shows a germline mismatch at one end, possibly a read error. The V gene is TRBV3-1, the J gene TRBJ2-5, with D possibly matching TRBD2 (7 bases). This CDR3 contains 13 residues. The germline V gene encodes CDR1 LGHDT and CDR2 YNNKEL (reference sequence). The CDR3 coding sequence is TGTGTCAGCAGCCAAGGAAGGGGGGGGACCCAGTACTTT. Translating gives CVSSQGRGGTQYF.